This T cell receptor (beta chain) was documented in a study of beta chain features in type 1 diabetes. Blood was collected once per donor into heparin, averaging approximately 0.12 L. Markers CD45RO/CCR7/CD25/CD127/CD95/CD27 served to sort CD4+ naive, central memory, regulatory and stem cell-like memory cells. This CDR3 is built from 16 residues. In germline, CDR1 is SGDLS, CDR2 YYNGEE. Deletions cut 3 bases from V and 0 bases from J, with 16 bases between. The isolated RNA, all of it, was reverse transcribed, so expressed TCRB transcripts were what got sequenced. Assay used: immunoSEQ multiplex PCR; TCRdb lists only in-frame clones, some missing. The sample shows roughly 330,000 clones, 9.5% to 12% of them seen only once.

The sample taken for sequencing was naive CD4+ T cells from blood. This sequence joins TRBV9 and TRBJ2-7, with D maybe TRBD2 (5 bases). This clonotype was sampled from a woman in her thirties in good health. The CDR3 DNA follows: TGTGCCAGCAGCGCGCTAGCAAATGCCTTCTCCTACGAGCAGTACTTC. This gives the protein CASSALANAFSYEQYF.